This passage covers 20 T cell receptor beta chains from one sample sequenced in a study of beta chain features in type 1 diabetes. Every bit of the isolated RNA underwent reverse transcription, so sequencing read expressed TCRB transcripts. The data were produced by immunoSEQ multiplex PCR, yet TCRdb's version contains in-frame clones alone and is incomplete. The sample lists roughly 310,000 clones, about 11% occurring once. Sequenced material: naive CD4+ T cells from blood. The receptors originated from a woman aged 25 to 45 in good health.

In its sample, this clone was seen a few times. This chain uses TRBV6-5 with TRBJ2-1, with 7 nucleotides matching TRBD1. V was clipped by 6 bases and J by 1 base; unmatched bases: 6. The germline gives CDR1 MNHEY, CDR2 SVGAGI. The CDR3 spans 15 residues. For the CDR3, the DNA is TGTGCCAGCAGAATCTACAGGGGTTCCTACAATGAGCAGTTCTTC. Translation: CASRIYRGSYNEQFF.

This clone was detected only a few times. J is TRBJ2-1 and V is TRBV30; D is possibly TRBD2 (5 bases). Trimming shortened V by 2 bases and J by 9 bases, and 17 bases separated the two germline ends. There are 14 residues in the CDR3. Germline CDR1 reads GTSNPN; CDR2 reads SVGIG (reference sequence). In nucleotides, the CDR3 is TGTGCCTGGAGTAAGAGGACGTCGCGGGTTGAGCAGTTCTTC. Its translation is CAWSKRTSRVEQFF.

CDR3 in DNA: TGTGCCAGCAGTGATCTATCACAACTAGCGGGAGTTACCAATGAGCAGTTCTTC. Translation gives CASSDLSQLAGVTNEQFF. The rearrangement joins TRBV6-1 to TRBJ2-1; TRBD2 agrees at 11 bases. The germline V gene has CDR1 MNHNS and CDR2 SASEGT. The ends lost 3 bases at V and 6 bases at J; junction bases unmatched: 13. CDR3 length equals 18 residues.

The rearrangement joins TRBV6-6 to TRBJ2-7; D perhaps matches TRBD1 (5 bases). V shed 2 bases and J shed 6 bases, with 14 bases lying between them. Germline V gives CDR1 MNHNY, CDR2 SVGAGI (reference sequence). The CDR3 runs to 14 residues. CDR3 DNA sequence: TGTGCCAGCAGTTACAGGGGTTTGAGCCTCGAGCAGTACTTC. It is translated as CASSYRGLSLEQYF.

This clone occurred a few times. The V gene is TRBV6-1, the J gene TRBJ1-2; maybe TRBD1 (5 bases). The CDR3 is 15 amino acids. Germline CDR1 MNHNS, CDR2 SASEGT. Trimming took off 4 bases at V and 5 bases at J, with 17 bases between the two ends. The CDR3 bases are TGTGCCAGCAGTGTAAACGGACAATTGGGGTATGGCTACACCTTC. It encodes CASSVNGQLGYGYTF.

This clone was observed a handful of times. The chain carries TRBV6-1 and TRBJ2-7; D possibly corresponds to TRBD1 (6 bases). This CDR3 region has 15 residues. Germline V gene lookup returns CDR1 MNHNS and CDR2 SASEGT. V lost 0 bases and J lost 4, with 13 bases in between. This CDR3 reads CASSEAGSTGYEQYF. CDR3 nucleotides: TGTGCCAGCAGTGAAGCGGGGAGTACAGGGTACGAGCAGTACTTC.

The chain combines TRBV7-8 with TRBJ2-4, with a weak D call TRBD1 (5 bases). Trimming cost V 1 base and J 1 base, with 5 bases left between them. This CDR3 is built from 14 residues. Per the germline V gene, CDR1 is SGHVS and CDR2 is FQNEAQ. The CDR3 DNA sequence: TGTGCCAGCAGCTTAGAGGGGGCCAAAAACATTCAGTACTTC. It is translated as CASSLEGAKNIQYF.

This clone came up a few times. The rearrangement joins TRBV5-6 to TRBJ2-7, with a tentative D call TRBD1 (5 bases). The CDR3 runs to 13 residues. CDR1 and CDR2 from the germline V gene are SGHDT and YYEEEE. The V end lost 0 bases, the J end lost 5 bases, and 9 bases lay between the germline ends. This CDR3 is CASSLEGVDEQYF. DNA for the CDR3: TGTGCCAGCAGCTTGGAAGGGGTTGACGAGCAGTACTTC.

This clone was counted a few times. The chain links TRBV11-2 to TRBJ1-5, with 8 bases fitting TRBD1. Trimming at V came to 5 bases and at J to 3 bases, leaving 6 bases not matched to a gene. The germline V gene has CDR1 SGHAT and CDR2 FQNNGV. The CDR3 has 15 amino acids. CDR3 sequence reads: CASSLGGQDNQPQHF. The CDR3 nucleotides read TGTGCCAGCAGCCTAGGGGGACAGGACAATCAGCCCCAGCATTTT.

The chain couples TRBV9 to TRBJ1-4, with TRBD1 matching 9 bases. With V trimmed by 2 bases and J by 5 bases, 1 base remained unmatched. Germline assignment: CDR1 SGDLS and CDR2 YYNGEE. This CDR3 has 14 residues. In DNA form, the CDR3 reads TGTGCCAGCAGCGTCGGACAGGGGAATGAAAAACTGTTTTTT. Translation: CASSVGQGNEKLFF.

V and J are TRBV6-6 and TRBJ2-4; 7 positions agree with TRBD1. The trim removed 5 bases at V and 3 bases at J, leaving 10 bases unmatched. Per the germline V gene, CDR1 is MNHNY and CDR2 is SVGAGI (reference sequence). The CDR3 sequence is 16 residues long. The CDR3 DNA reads TGTGCCAGCAGTGGCCTACAGGGGATGGTCAAAAACATTCAGTACTTC. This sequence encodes CASSGLQGMVKNIQYF.

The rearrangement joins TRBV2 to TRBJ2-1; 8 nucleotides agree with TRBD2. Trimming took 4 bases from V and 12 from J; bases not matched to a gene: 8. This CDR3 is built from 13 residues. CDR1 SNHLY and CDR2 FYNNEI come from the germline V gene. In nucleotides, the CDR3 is TGTGCCAGCAGTGGAGAGGCGGGAGGCCGGCAGTTCTTC. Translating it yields CASSGEAGGRQFF.

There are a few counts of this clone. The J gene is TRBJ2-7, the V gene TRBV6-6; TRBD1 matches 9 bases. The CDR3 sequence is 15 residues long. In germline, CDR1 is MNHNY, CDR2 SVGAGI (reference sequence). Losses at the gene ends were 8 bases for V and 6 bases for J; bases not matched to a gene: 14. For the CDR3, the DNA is TGTGCCAGCCGCCCACGCCGGGACAGGGTGGTCGAGCAGTACTTC. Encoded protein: CASRPRRDRVVEQYF.

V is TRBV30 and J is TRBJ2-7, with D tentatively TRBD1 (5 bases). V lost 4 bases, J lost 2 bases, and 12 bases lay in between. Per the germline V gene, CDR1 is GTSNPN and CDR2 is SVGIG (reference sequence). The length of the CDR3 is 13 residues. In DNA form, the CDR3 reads TGTGCCTGGACCAGGGCACGGCCCTACGAGCAGTACTTC. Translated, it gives CAWTRARPYEQYF.

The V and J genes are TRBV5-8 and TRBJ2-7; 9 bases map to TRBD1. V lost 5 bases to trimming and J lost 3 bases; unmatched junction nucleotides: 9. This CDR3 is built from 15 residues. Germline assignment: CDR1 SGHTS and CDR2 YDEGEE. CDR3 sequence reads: CASRARGQGGYEQYF. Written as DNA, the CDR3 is TGTGCCAGCAGGGCCCGGGGACAGGGTGGCTACGAGCAGTACTTC. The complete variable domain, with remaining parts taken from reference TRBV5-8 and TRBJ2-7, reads EAGVTQSPTHLIKTRGQQATLRCSPISGHTSVYWYQQALGLGLQFLLWYDEGEERNRGNFPPRFSGRQFPNYSSELNVNALELEDSALYLCASRARGQGGYEQYFGPGTRLTVT.

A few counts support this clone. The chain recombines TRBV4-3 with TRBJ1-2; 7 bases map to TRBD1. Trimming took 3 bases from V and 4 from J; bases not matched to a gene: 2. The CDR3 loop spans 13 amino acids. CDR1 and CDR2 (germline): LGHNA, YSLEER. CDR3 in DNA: TGCGCCAGCAGCCAGACAGGGACCTATGGCTACACCTTC. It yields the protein CASSQTGTYGYTF.

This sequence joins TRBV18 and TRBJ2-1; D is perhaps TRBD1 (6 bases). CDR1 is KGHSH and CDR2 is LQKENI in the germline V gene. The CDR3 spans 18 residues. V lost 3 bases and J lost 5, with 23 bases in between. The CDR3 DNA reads TGTGCCAGCTCACCCCGGGACAAGGCTCGATTAGGGGACAATGAGCAGTTCTTC. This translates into CASSPRDKARLGDNEQFF.

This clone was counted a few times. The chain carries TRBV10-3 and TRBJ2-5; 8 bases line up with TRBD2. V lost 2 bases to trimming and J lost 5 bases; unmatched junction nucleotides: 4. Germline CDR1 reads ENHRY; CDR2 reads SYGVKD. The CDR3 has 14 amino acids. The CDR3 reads CAISEPGGVETQYF. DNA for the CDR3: TGTGCCATCAGTGAGCCGGGAGGGGTGGAGACCCAGTACTTC.

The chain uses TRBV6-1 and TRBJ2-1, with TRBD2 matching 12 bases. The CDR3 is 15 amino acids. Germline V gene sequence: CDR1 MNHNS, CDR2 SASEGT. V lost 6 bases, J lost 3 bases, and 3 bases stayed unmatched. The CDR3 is CASRLTSGSYNEQFF. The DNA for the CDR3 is TGTGCCAGCAGGTTGACTAGCGGGAGCTACAATGAGCAGTTCTTC.

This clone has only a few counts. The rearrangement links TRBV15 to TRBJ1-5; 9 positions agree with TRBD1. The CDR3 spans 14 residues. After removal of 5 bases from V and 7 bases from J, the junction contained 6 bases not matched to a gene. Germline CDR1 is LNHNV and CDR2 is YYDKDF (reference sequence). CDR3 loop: CATSEGQGRQPQHF. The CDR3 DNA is TGTGCCACCAGCGAGGGACAGGGTCGGCAGCCCCAGCATTTT. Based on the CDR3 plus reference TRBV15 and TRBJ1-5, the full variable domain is DAMVIQNPRYQVTQFGKPVTLSCSQTLNHNVMYWYQQKSSQAPKLLFHYYDKDFNNEADTPDNFQSRRPNTSFCFLDIRSPGLGDTAMYLCATSEGQGRQPQHFGDGTRLSIL.